This paragraph covers one T cell receptor beta chain sequence. Its antigen remains unknown. The sample belongs to a study of T cell responses to AZD1222 COVID-19 vaccine. Study outcomes and limitations: The study identified only five to seven AZD1222 recipients as seropositive at baseline. Donors skewed white British and female; clonal diversity was possibly underestimated. As reported, nearly half of all spike-specific TCRs target variant regions that are unmutated. After the peak T cell response, and only then, were repertoires sampled.

TCRdb's table, derived via immunoSEQ multiplex PCR, lists solely in-frame clones and lacks some. This sample has roughly 140,000 clones, with 85% to 95% found just once. The V end lost 10 bases, the J end lost 4 bases, and 10 bases lay between the germline ends. Germline V gives CDR1 LNHDA, CDR2 SQIVND (reference sequence). This CDR3 spans 11 amino acids. This TCR derives from an adult who had recovered from COVID-19. The V call is TRBV19, the J call TRBJ2-5; tentatively, D is TRBD2 (5 bases). The sequencing used peripheral blood, collected after recovery from COVID-19. CDR3 amino acids: CATAGGETQYF. CDR3 bases: TGTGCCACCGCCGGAGGAGAGACCCAGTACTTC. Using reference TRBV19 and TRBJ2-5 for the parts outside the CDR3, the full variable domain is DGGITQSPKYLFRKEGQNVTLSCEQNLNHDAMYWYRQDPGQGLRLIYYSQIVNDFQKGDIAEGYSVSREKKESFPLTVTSAQKNPTAFYLCATAGGETQYFGPGTRLLVL.